This record looks at one T cell receptor (beta chain) sequence and its context. Its specificity is not known. These data belong to a study of T cells in Graves' hyperthyroidism and ophthalmopathy. Between the trimmed V and J ends, which lost 5 bases and 4 bases, there was a span of 11 bases. This CDR3 contains 12 residues. Germline CDR1 reads SQVTM; CDR2 reads ANQGSEA. RNA transcripts yielded amplified TCR beta CDR3 regions. When the TCR CDR3 underwent first-round RT-PCR, the HTBI primer set was used. From the multiplex PCR reads, TCRdb called clonotypes with MiXCR, one entry per CDR3 protein. The sample yields approximately 590,000 distinct CDR3 sequences, around 46% seen once. Regarding the study as a whole: Stable hyperthyroidism and ophthalmopathy were separated using 13 V-J signatures.

Specimen: peripheral blood or thyroid tissue (not recorded which). The clonotype comes from a woman aged 18 to 35 with Graves' hyperthyroidism. The J gene is TRBJ1-1, the V gene TRBV29-1; D is unresolved. The CDR3 nucleotides read TGCAGCGTTCAGCCAAGTAGCACTGAAGCTTTCTTT. This codes for CSVQPSSTEAFF. Full variable domain (outside the CDR3, taken from reference TRBV29-1 and TRBJ1-1): SAVISQKPSRDICQRGTSLTIQCQVDSQVTMMFWYRQQPGQSLTLIATANQGSEATYESGFVIDKFPISRPNLTFSTLTVSNMSPEDSSIYLCSVQPSSTEAFFGQGTRLTVV.